This is a list of T cell receptor beta chains from one sample in a study of stem cell transplantation in POMP-related autoinflammatory disease. Clones were read by immunoSEQ multiplex PCR, and TCRdb kept only the in-frame ones, dropping some. The profile shows roughly 70,000 clones, approximately 91% of them singletons. The sample consisted of CD4+ T cells from PBMCs, taken after stem cell transplantation. The receptors were gathered from a human patient with POMP-related autoinflammation and immune dysregulation (PRAID). Some T cells here may be from the graft donor. Each CDR3 is given without its conserved first and last residue. The D gene is left open where the match is weak.

v_call: TRBV12-3/TRBV12-4
j_call: TRBJ1-2
d_call: TRBD1
cdr3_aa: ASTARTGDGYT

v_call: TRBV7-6
j_call: TRBJ2-3
d_call: TRBD2
cdr3_aa: ASSLAPGLAGVTDTQY

v_call: TRBV7-8
j_call: TRBJ1-1
d_call: -
cdr3_aa: ASSLDQGGRSEAF

v_call: TRBV5-6
j_call: TRBJ1-1
d_call: -
cdr3_aa: ASSSVDRFFSSLVTEAF

v_call: TRBV23-1
j_call: TRBJ1-4
d_call: -
cdr3_aa: ASRDETGLRNEKLF

v_call: TRBV23-1
j_call: TRBJ2-7
d_call: -
cdr3_aa: ASSLGGGGGSPGAYEQY

v_call: TRBV3-1/TRBV3-2
j_call: TRBJ2-2
d_call: TRBD2
cdr3_aa: ASSQAGGNTGELF

v_call: TRBV18
j_call: TRBJ2-1
d_call: TRBD2
cdr3_aa: ASSPPSGGVYNEQF

v_call: TRBV2
j_call: TRBJ1-2
d_call: -
cdr3_aa: ASSIEEEINYGYT

v_call: TRBV27
j_call: TRBJ1-1
d_call: -
cdr3_aa: ASSSTYGGTEAF

v_call: TRBV12-3/TRBV12-4
j_call: TRBJ1-5
d_call: -
cdr3_aa: ASSLRNQPQH

v_call: TRBV5-1
j_call: TRBJ1-5
d_call: -
cdr3_aa: ASSISPGSNQPQH

v_call: TRBV9
j_call: TRBJ1-2
d_call: -
cdr3_aa: ASSLGWAEYGYT

v_call: TRBV7-2
j_call: TRBJ2-3
d_call: TRBD2
cdr3_aa: ASSPQSGGTDTQY

v_call: TRBV5-1
j_call: TRBJ2-7
d_call: -
cdr3_aa: ASSLFPGARNEQY

v_call: TRBV7-7
j_call: TRBJ2-2
d_call: -
cdr3_aa: ASSVSGVGTGELF